This is a list of T cell receptor beta chains from one sample in a study of cytomegalovirus exposure and HLA in healthy donors. The table came from immunoSEQ multiplex PCR; TCRdb's copy has only in-frame clones and leaves some out. The sample holds roughly 180,000 clones, approximately 71% seen once. Sequenced sample: PBMCs. Source of these receptors: a woman in her 40s in good health and CMV-seropositive. Both conserved end residues are part of each CDR3. A D gene is named only where the DNA matches it firmly. Size is omitted from some rows. Given values are once, few, many or a class for expanded clones.

D: TRBD2
V: TRBV15
J: TRBJ2-1
size: .
DNA: TGTGCCACCAGCAGAGATATAGCGGGGAGCTCCTACAATGAGCAGTTCTTC
CDR3: CATSRDIAGSSYNEQFF

D: TRBD2
V: TRBV28
J: TRBJ2-4
size: .
DNA: TGTGCCACCTCGGGGGGAGGGGACCCAAACATTCAGTACTTC
CDR3: CATSGGGDPNIQYF

D: .
V: TRBV28
J: TRBJ1-4
size: .
DNA: TGTGCCAGCAGTTTGAGGGCTCTGGCTTTTAATGAAAAACTGTTTTTT
CDR3: CASSLRALAFNEKLFF

D: TRBD1
V: TRBV28
J: TRBJ1-2
size: once
DNA: TGTGCCAGCAGTTCCCGACAGGGGAACTATGGCTACACCTTC
CDR3: CASSSRQGNYGYTF

D: TRBD2
V: TRBV28
J: TRBJ2-2
size: .
DNA: TGTGCCAGCAGTCAGACTAGCGGGAGAGGACCCAACACCGGGGAGCTGTTTTTT
CDR3: CASSQTSGRGPNTGELFF

D: TRBD1
V: TRBV28
J: TRBJ2-7
size: once
DNA: TGTGCCAGCAGTTTTGCCGGGACAGGGGACTACGAGCAGTACTTC
CDR3: CASSFAGTGDYEQYF

D: .
V: TRBV25-1
J: TRBJ2-1
size: few
DNA: TGTGCCAGCAGTGAACCCTCCGCGACAGGTGTCTCCTACAATGAGCAGTTCTTC
CDR3: CASSEPSATGVSYNEQFF

D: TRBD2
V: TRBV7-2
J: TRBJ2-2
size: .
DNA: TGTGCCAGCAGCTCATCCCGGTCGGCGGGAGGGCGCGGGGAGCTGTTTTTT
CDR3: CASSSSRSAGGRGELFF

D: TRBD2
V: TRBV2
J: TRBJ2-1
size: .
DNA: TGTGCCAGCAGTGGACTAGCGCCTGGTAGGACTTACAATGAGCAGTTCTTC
CDR3: CASSGLAPGRTYNEQFF

D: .
V: TRBV21-1
J: TRBJ2-6
size: .
DNA: TGTGCCAGCAGCAAAGTAGGGGGGGGGCCTGGGGCCAACGTCCTGACTTTC
CDR3: CASSKVGGGPGANVLTF

D: .
V: TRBV5-1
J: TRBJ2-1
size: .
DNA: TGCGCCAGCAGCTTGTTGGGACTGGGATACAATGAGCAGTTCTTC
CDR3: CASSLLGLGYNEQFF

D: .
V: TRBV6-1
J: TRBJ2-2
size: .
DNA: TGTGCCAGCAGTCTAGGACTTGACACCGGGGAGCTGTTTTTT
CDR3: CASSLGLDTGELFF

D: TRBD1
V: TRBV7-9
J: TRBJ2-7
size: .
DNA: TGTGCCAGCAGCTCCCGGGACAGGGGTTTATACGAGCAGTACTTC
CDR3: CASSSRDRGLYEQYF

D: TRBD1
V: TRBV5-4
J: TRBJ1-2
size: .
DNA: TGTGCCAGCAGCCGGGGACAGGGAAACTATGGCTACACCTTC
CDR3: CASSRGQGNYGYTF

D: TRBD2
V: TRBV27
J: TRBJ2-5
size: .
DNA: TGTGCCAGCAGTCCAGGGACTAGCGGGAGGGTTGGGGAGACCCAGTACTTC
CDR3: CASSPGTSGRVGETQYF

D: .
V: TRBV6-1
J: TRBJ2-2
size: .
DNA: TGTGCCAGCAGTGAACAGGGAGGCACCGGGGAGCTGTTTTTT
CDR3: CASSEQGGTGELFF

D: .
V: TRBV7-9
J: TRBJ1-2
size: .
DNA: TGTTCCAGCAGCTCCCCCTTTGAGGAAGGGGTCTATGGCTACACCTTC
CDR3: CSSSSPFEEGVYGYTF

D: TRBD1
V: TRBV5-1
J: TRBJ2-5
size: .
DNA: TGCGCCAGCAGCTTGGTAGGCAGGGGGCTTCTTGGGGAGCAGTACTTC
CDR3: CASSLVGRGLLGEQYF

D: .
V: TRBV28
J: TRBJ2-5
size: .
DNA: TGTGCCAGCAGCCTCAGGGGGGCCAAGAGGGAGACCCAGTACTTC
CDR3: CASSLRGAKRETQYF

D: .
V: TRBV28
J: TRBJ1-3
size: few
DNA: TGTGCCAGCAGTTCTCAGGGTTACTCTGGAAACACCATATATTTT
CDR3: CASSSQGYSGNTIYF

D: TRBD2
V: TRBV11-2
J: TRBJ2-7
size: once
DNA: TGTGCCAGCAGACCCCTAGCGGGAGGCCCCTACGAGCAGTACTTC
CDR3: CASRPLAGGPYEQYF

D: TRBD2
V: TRBV28
J: TRBJ2-7
size: .
DNA: TGTGCCAGCAGTCCGAGCGGGAGGGCCCATCACGAGCAGTACTTC
CDR3: CASSPSGRAHHEQYF

D: TRBD2
V: TRBV18
J: TRBJ2-1
size: .
DNA: TGTGCCAGCTCACCGGGGTTAGCGGGAGGACCCTACAATGAGCAGTTCTTC
CDR3: CASSPGLAGGPYNEQFF